These T cell receptor beta chains were read from a single sample in a study of siplizumab effects on memory and regulatory T cells. Assay used: immunoSEQ multiplex PCR; TCRdb lists only in-frame clones, some missing. In the table there are fewer than 120,000 clones, around nine tenths of which are singletons. The source material was CD4+ T cells sorted from blood. The receptors were gathered from a human donor in good health. Both conserved end residues are part of each CDR3. The order of the fields is V gene, D gene, clone size, J gene, CDR3 DNA, CDR3 protein. A D gene is named only where the DNA matches it firmly. Clone size is not always given. Where it is, it says once, few, many or a class for expanded clones.

V gene: TRBV28
D gene: TRBD2
clone size: -
J gene: TRBJ2-7
CDR3 DNA: TGTGCCAGCAGTTTGGGGGCGGGAGGGCCCGGCGAGCAGTACTTC
CDR3 protein: CASSLGAGGPGEQYF

V gene: TRBV6-1
D gene: -
clone size: -
J gene: TRBJ2-7
CDR3 DNA: TGTGCCAGCAGTGCTGACAAGGGCCCTTCCTACGAGCAGTACTTC
CDR3 protein: CASSADKGPSYEQYF

V gene: TRBV30
D gene: -
clone size: -
J gene: TRBJ1-2
CDR3 DNA: TGTGCCTGGAGCCGAGAGGGTAACTATGGCTACACCTTC
CDR3 protein: CAWSREGNYGYTF

V gene: TRBV2
D gene: TRBD1
clone size: -
J gene: TRBJ2-7
CDR3 DNA: TGTGCCAGCAAGGGACAGACGCCTTACGAGCAGTACTTC
CDR3 protein: CASKGQTPYEQYF

V gene: TRBV20-1
D gene: -
clone size: -
J gene: TRBJ1-2
CDR3 DNA: TGCAGTGCTCGGACATCCGGTGGCTACACCTTC
CDR3 protein: CSARTSGGYTF

V gene: TRBV6-5
D gene: TRBD2
clone size: -
J gene: TRBJ2-1
CDR3 DNA: TGTGCCAGCAGTAAGGGACTAGCGAGGAATGAGCAGTTCTTC
CDR3 protein: CASSKGLARNEQFF

V gene: TRBV5-1
D gene: -
clone size: -
J gene: TRBJ1-2
CDR3 DNA: TGCGCCAGCAGCTTGGATGGGTATGGCTACACCTTC
CDR3 protein: CASSLDGYGYTF

V gene: TRBV7-9
D gene: -
clone size: -
J gene: TRBJ1-4
CDR3 DNA: TGTGCCAGCAGCCTTGGGGACACGATCAATGAAAAACTGTTTTTT
CDR3 protein: CASSLGDTINEKLFF

V gene: TRBV5-4
D gene: TRBD1
clone size: -
J gene: TRBJ1-4
CDR3 DNA: TGTGCCAGCAGCCGGGACAGGTTTGCAACTAATGAAAAACTGTTTTTT
CDR3 protein: CASSRDRFATNEKLFF

V gene: TRBV9
D gene: TRBD1
clone size: -
J gene: TRBJ1-3
CDR3 DNA: TGTGCCAGCAGCGTAGAGACCTGGACAGGGACTGGAAACACCATATATTTT
CDR3 protein: CASSVETWTGTGNTIYF

V gene: TRBV18
D gene: -
clone size: once
J gene: TRBJ2-7
CDR3 DNA: TGTGCCAGCTCACCCTGGGCCTCCGAGCAGTACTTC
CDR3 protein: CASSPWASEQYF

V gene: TRBV4-1
D gene: TRBD2
clone size: -
J gene: TRBJ2-1
CDR3 DNA: TGCGCCAGCAGCCAGGCTAGCGGGGTGATAATACCGGGGCAGTTCTTC
CDR3 protein: CASSQASGVIIPGQFF

V gene: TRBV6-4
D gene: -
clone size: -
J gene: TRBJ1-2
CDR3 DNA: TGTGCCAGCAGTGCCGCAGGGATAAACCCTGACGGCTACACCTTC
CDR3 protein: CASSAAGINPDGYTF

V gene: TRBV4-1
D gene: -
clone size: once
J gene: TRBJ1-3
CDR3 DNA: TGCGCCAGCAGCCAAGTGACAAGGACTGTCGGAAACACCATATATTTT
CDR3 protein: CASSQVTRTVGNTIYF

V gene: TRBV2
D gene: -
clone size: -
J gene: TRBJ1-1
CDR3 DNA: TGTGCCAGCAGTAGATCCGGGGGGAACACTGAAGCTTTCTTT
CDR3 protein: CASSRSGGNTEAFF

V gene: TRBV25-1
D gene: -
clone size: -
J gene: TRBJ1-2
CDR3 DNA: TGTGCCAGCAGGACGGCTAATAACTATGGCTACACCTTC
CDR3 protein: CASRTANNYGYTF

V gene: TRBV7-3
D gene: TRBD1
clone size: -
J gene: TRBJ2-3
CDR3 DNA: TGTGCCAGCAGCCCGGACAGGGCAACCCCAGATACGCAGTATTTT
CDR3 protein: CASSPDRATPDTQYF

V gene: TRBV7-9
D gene: -
clone size: -
J gene: TRBJ1-2
CDR3 DNA: TGTGCCAGCAGCCGGGACAATCCTAACTATGGCTACACCTTC
CDR3 protein: CASSRDNPNYGYTF

V gene: TRBV5-3
D gene: -
clone size: -
J gene: TRBJ1-2
CDR3 DNA: TGTGCCAGCAGCCCCACAACCAACTATGGCTACACCTTC
CDR3 protein: CASSPTTNYGYTF

V gene: TRBV19
D gene: -
clone size: -
J gene: TRBJ1-6
CDR3 DNA: TGTGCCAGTACCTCCACAGGGAAATCACCCCTCCACTTT
CDR3 protein: CASTSTGKSPLHF

V gene: TRBV29-1
D gene: -
clone size: -
J gene: TRBJ1-1
CDR3 DNA: TGCAGCGTTGAAAGGGATATGAACACTGAAGCTTTCTTT
CDR3 protein: CSVERDMNTEAFF

V gene: TRBV5-6
D gene: -
clone size: -
J gene: TRBJ1-2
CDR3 DNA: TGTGCCAGCAGCTTGGCGACGAGGGAAGGACATGGCTACACCTTC
CDR3 protein: CASSLATREGHGYTF

V gene: TRBV5-6
D gene: -
clone size: -
J gene: TRBJ1-1
CDR3 DNA: TGTGCCGGTGCGAGCGGGGGTGAAGCTTTCTTT
CDR3 protein: CAGASGGEAFF

V gene: TRBV19
D gene: -
clone size: -
J gene: TRBJ1-4
CDR3 DNA: TGTGCCAGTAGCAACAGGGAGACTAAAATTTTTAATGAAAAACTGTTTTTT
CDR3 protein: CASSNRETKIFNEKLFF

V gene: TRBV27
D gene: -
clone size: -
J gene: TRBJ1-2
CDR3 DNA: TGTGCCAGCAGTTTATCGCCGGTCAGCTCAGCTTTCTATGGCTACACCTTC
CDR3 protein: CASSLSPVSSAFYGYTF

V gene: TRBV6-1
D gene: -
clone size: -
J gene: TRBJ1-3
CDR3 DNA: TGTGCCAGCAGTGGATCGGGGACTGGAAACACCATATATTTT
CDR3 protein: CASSGSGTGNTIYF

V gene: TRBV7-2
D gene: -
clone size: -
J gene: TRBJ2-2
CDR3 DNA: TGTGCCAGCTCTTACAGGGATTCGAACACCGGGGAGCTGTTTTTT
CDR3 protein: CASSYRDSNTGELFF

V gene: TRBV6-5
D gene: -
clone size: -
J gene: TRBJ2-7
CDR3 DNA: TGTGCCAGCTATCGGAGAGGGACTTCCTACGAGCAGTACTTC
CDR3 protein: CASYRRGTSYEQYF

V gene: TRBV9
D gene: -
clone size: -
J gene: TRBJ1-3
CDR3 DNA: TGTGCCAGCAGCGCCCAGGGAGCGGGAAACACCATATATTTT
CDR3 protein: CASSAQGAGNTIYF

V gene: TRBV19
D gene: TRBD2
clone size: few
J gene: TRBJ2-7
CDR3 DNA: TGTGCCAGTAGTTCCGCGGGAGAGGTTCCCTACGAGCAGTACTTC
CDR3 protein: CASSSAGEVPYEQYF

V gene: TRBV27
D gene: -
clone size: -
J gene: TRBJ1-5
CDR3 DNA: TGTGCCAGCAGTTACCGGGACGGGAATCAGCCCCAGCATTTT
CDR3 protein: CASSYRDGNQPQHF

V gene: TRBV5-1
D gene: TRBD1
clone size: -
J gene: TRBJ2-2
CDR3 DNA: TGCGCCAGCAGCTTGTCCGCGGACAGGGGGTCCGGGGAGCTGTTTTTT
CDR3 protein: CASSLSADRGSGELFF

V gene: TRBV10-2
D gene: -
clone size: -
J gene: TRBJ1-5
CDR3 DNA: TGCGCCAGCCTTAAACCGGGGGCCAATCAGCCCCAGCATTTT
CDR3 protein: CASLKPGANQPQHF

V gene: TRBV28
D gene: TRBD1
clone size: -
J gene: TRBJ2-7
CDR3 DNA: TGTGCCAGCAGTTCGGGACAGTCAACCTACGAGCAGTACTTC
CDR3 protein: CASSSGQSTYEQYF

V gene: TRBV25-1
D gene: TRBD1
clone size: once
J gene: TRBJ2-1
CDR3 DNA: TGTGCCAGCAGTGAACGACAGGGTGGAATGTACAATGAGCAGTTCTTC
CDR3 protein: CASSERQGGMYNEQFF

V gene: TRBV11-2
D gene: -
clone size: -
J gene: TRBJ1-6
CDR3 DNA: TGTGCCAGCAGCTTCCCGAATTCACCCCTCCACTTT
CDR3 protein: CASSFPNSPLHF

V gene: TRBV6-5
D gene: -
clone size: -
J gene: TRBJ2-5
CDR3 DNA: TGTGCCAGCGGCTCTAAGGAGACCCAGTACTTC
CDR3 protein: CASGSKETQYF

V gene: TRBV29-1
D gene: TRBD1
clone size: -
J gene: TRBJ1-5
CDR3 DNA: TGCAGCGTCCGACAGGGGAATCAGCCCCAGCATTTT
CDR3 protein: CSVRQGNQPQHF

V gene: TRBV6-5
D gene: -
clone size: -
J gene: TRBJ2-7
CDR3 DNA: TGTGCCAGCGGGGCCGGGTCGATCGTCTACGAGCAGTACTTC
CDR3 protein: CASGAGSIVYEQYF

V gene: TRBV18
D gene: -
clone size: once
J gene: TRBJ1-6
CDR3 DNA: TGTGCCAGCTCACCCAGACAGACTGATAATTCACCCCTCCACTTT
CDR3 protein: CASSPRQTDNSPLHF

V gene: TRBV4-2
D gene: -
clone size: -
J gene: TRBJ2-3
CDR3 DNA: TGTGCCAGCAGCCGGAAGGTGGGTGGGGGAGCCGAGGATACGCAGTATTTT
CDR3 protein: CASSRKVGGGAEDTQYF

V gene: TRBV7-8
D gene: TRBD1
clone size: -
J gene: TRBJ2-7
CDR3 DNA: TGTGCCAGCAGCGGACAGGGGGGCACCTACGAGCAGTACTTC
CDR3 protein: CASSGQGGTYEQYF

V gene: TRBV2
D gene: -
clone size: -
J gene: TRBJ2-5
CDR3 DNA: TGTGCCAGCAGTGATTTGGATGGGGGTATGGGGACCCAGTACTTC
CDR3 protein: CASSDLDGGMGTQYF

V gene: TRBV11-1
D gene: TRBD2
clone size: few
J gene: TRBJ2-1
CDR3 DNA: TGTGCCAGCAGCTTAGCCAAGAAACTAGCGGGAGGCCACAATGAGCAGTTCTTC
CDR3 protein: CASSLAKKLAGGHNEQFF

V gene: TRBV19
D gene: TRBD1
clone size: -
J gene: TRBJ2-3
CDR3 DNA: TGTGCCAGTAGTCCCCGGACAGGCAGCACAGATACGCAGTATTTT
CDR3 protein: CASSPRTGSTDTQYF

V gene: TRBV4-1
D gene: TRBD1
clone size: -
J gene: TRBJ2-7
CDR3 DNA: TGCGCCAGCAGCCCGTCTCCGGGACAGGGGACCTACGAGCAGTACTTC
CDR3 protein: CASSPSPGQGTYEQYF

V gene: TRBV2
D gene: -
clone size: -
J gene: TRBJ2-3
CDR3 DNA: TGTGCCAGCCTGCCTTATACAGATACGCAGTATTTT
CDR3 protein: CASLPYTDTQYF

V gene: TRBV19
D gene: -
clone size: -
J gene: TRBJ2-5
CDR3 DNA: TGTGCCAGTAGCCCGGGTGTGACCCAGTACTTC
CDR3 protein: CASSPGVTQYF

V gene: TRBV12-5
D gene: -
clone size: -
J gene: TRBJ2-3
CDR3 DNA: TGTGCTAGTGGCCTCCGACCAGATACGCAGTATTTT
CDR3 protein: CASGLRPDTQYF

V gene: TRBV5-1
D gene: TRBD1
clone size: many
J gene: TRBJ2-7
CDR3 DNA: TGCGCCAGCAGCTCCGGGACAGGGGGCTTCGAGCAGTACTTC
CDR3 protein: CASSSGTGGFEQYF

V gene: TRBV9
D gene: -
clone size: -
J gene: TRBJ2-1
CDR3 DNA: TGTGCCAGCAGCGTAGGTGAAGCGGCCGTCTACAATGAGCAGTTCTTC
CDR3 protein: CASSVGEAAVYNEQFF

V gene: TRBV4-2
D gene: -
clone size: -
J gene: TRBJ2-3
CDR3 DNA: TGTGCCAGCAGCCAAGGTGGGGGGGCTAGCACAGATACGCAGTATTTT
CDR3 protein: CASSQGGGASTDTQYF

V gene: TRBV5-1
D gene: -
clone size: once
J gene: TRBJ1-2
CDR3 DNA: TGCGCCAGCAGCCGTACAGGGACCAACTATGGCTACACCTTC
CDR3 protein: CASSRTGTNYGYTF

V gene: TRBV4-2
D gene: -
clone size: -
J gene: TRBJ2-7
CDR3 DNA: TGTGCCAGCAGCCGACAACAAGACTCCTACGAGCAGTACTTC
CDR3 protein: CASSRQQDSYEQYF

V gene: TRBV15
D gene: -
clone size: -
J gene: TRBJ1-3
CDR3 DNA: TGTGCCACCAGCAGAGTGACCAGGAACTCTGGAAACACCATATATTTT
CDR3 protein: CATSRVTRNSGNTIYF

V gene: TRBV6-5
D gene: TRBD1
clone size: -
J gene: TRBJ2-7
CDR3 DNA: TGTGCCAGCAGTGGGACAGCAGCGCCCTACGAGCAGTACTTC
CDR3 protein: CASSGTAAPYEQYF

V gene: TRBV28
D gene: TRBD2
clone size: -
J gene: TRBJ2-7
CDR3 DNA: TGTGCCAGCAGTCTAAGGACTAGCGGGCTTAGGGGTGAGCAGTACTTC
CDR3 protein: CASSLRTSGLRGEQYF

V gene: TRBV11-1
D gene: -
clone size: few
J gene: TRBJ2-7
CDR3 DNA: TGTGCCAGCAGCTTAGGGAGCGAGCAGTACTTC
CDR3 protein: CASSLGSEQYF

V gene: TRBV7-8
D gene: -
clone size: -
J gene: TRBJ1-5
CDR3 DNA: TGTGCCAGCAGCCGTATGTATCAGGGACTATCTAGCAATCAGCCCCAGCATTTT
CDR3 protein: CASSRMYQGLSSNQPQHF

V gene: TRBV5-1
D gene: -
clone size: -
J gene: TRBJ2-7
CDR3 DNA: TGCGCCAGCAGCCGCGGGGATGGGGATTACGAGCAGTACTTC
CDR3 protein: CASSRGDGDYEQYF